This T cell receptor beta chain was identified during a study of control samples from healthy donors and cancer patients. Assay used: immunoSEQ multiplex PCR; TCRdb lists only in-frame clones, some missing. The repertoire holds around 100,000 clones, with roughly 92% as singletons. The germline CDR1 and CDR2 sequences are SGHVS and FQNEAQ. Trimming shortened V by 0 bases and J by 5 bases, and 16 bases separated the two germline ends. The CDR3 contains 16 residues. The TCR was taken from a human donor in good health. The donor label of this sample is uncertain. The sequenced sample consisted of blood. V gene TRBV7-8 combines with J gene TRBJ1-1; TRBD1 might be the D (5 bases). CDR3 coding DNA: TGTGCCAGCAGCTTAGCGAGGGCCAGGGAAGGGACTGAAGCTTTCTTT. This gives the protein CASSLARAREGTEAFF.